This TCR beta chain is drawn from a study of shared clonotypes between healthy human individuals. Sequencing was performed on unsorted PBMC DNA using ten immunoSEQ deep assay plates. Only in-frame clones appear in the TCRdb table, and some are missing; sequencing was by immunoSEQ multiplex PCR. The sample carries about 560,000 clones, 70% to 80% recorded once. After removal of 6 bases from V and 2 bases from J, the junction contained 9 bases not matched to a gene. The CDR3 loop spans 16 amino acids. Germline-derived CDR1 and CDR2 are SNHLY and FYNNEI. Recent acute infections and vaccinations were absent in the healthy HIV-negative adult donors. There were only Caucasian adults among the donors, and all lived in Nashville, Tennessee. Unsorted samples, those not sorted, used 70 million to 95 million PBMCs for genomic DNA.

The chain has TRBV2 and TRBJ2-3, with 9 bases identical to TRBD1. This receptor was obtained from a woman between 40 and 50 years old in good health. Some clones in this sample may be carry-over from other donors' samples. The sequenced material came from PBMCs. CDR3: CASSYFGTGTTDTQYF. In nucleotides, the CDR3 is TGTGCCAGCAGCTACTTCGGGACAGGGACCACAGATACGCAGTATTTT. Variable domain in full (rest from reference TRBV2 and TRBJ2-3): EPEVTQTPSHQVTQMGQEVILRCVPISNHLYFYWYRQILGQKVEFLVSFYNNEISEKSEIFDDQFSVERPDGSNFTLKIRSTKLEDSAMYFCASSYFGTGTTDTQYFGPGTRLTVL.